The T cell receptor beta chain under discussion was sequenced for a study of blood T cell repertoires in COVID-19. Generated by immunoSEQ multiplex PCR, the TCRdb table keeps only in-frame clones and is missing some. The sample lists about 150,000 clones; about four fifths were seen once. This clone appeared a few times. Trimming pared 6 bases from V and 3 bases from J, leaving 8 bases between. The CDR3 length is 12 residues. Germline V gene sequence: CDR1 MNHEY, CDR2 SVGEGT. Sequenced material: peripheral blood. The V gene is TRBV6-2 or TRBV6-3, the J gene TRBJ1-1, with D unresolved. This clonotype was obtained from a woman aged 80 or older with acute or convalescent COVID-19. The CDR3 sequence is CASSTGYTEAFF. CDR3 bases: TGTGCCAGCAGCACGGGGTACACTGAAGCTTTCTTT.